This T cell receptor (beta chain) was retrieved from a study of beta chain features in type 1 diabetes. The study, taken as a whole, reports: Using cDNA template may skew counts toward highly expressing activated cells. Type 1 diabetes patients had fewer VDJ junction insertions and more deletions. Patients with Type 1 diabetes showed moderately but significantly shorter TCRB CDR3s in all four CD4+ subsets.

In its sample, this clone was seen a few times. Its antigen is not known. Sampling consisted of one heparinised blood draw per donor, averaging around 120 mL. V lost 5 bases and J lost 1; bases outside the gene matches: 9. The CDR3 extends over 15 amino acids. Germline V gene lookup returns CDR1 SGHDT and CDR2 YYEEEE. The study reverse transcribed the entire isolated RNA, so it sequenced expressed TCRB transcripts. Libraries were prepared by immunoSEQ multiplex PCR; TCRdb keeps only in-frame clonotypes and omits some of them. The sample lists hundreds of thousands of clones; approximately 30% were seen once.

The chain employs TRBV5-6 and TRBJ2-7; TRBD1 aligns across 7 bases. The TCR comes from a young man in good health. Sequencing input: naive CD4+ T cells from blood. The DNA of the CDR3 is TGTGCCAGCAGTAACAGGGGAAGCCTGTCCTACGAGCAGTACTTC. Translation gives CASSNRGSLSYEQYF. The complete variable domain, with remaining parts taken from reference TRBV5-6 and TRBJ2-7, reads DAGVTQSPTHLIKTRGQQVTLRCSPKSGHDTVSWYQQALGQGPQFIFQYYEEEERQRGNFPDRFSGHQFPNYSSELNVNALLLGDSALYLCASSNRGSLSYEQYFGPGTRLTVT.